A selection of T cell receptor beta chains follows, all from one sample in a study of cytomegalovirus exposure and HLA in healthy donors. TCRdb's table, derived via immunoSEQ multiplex PCR, lists solely in-frame clones and lacks some. Among 90,000 to 140,000 clones listed, just over 75% were seen once. Sequences were obtained from PBMCs. These receptors were obtained from a man between 40 and 49 years old in good health and CMV-seropositive. CDR3s include the opening cysteine and the closing phenylalanine or tryptophan. The D gene is left open where the match is weak. Clone size appears in some rows only: once, few, many, or a class for an expanded clone.

D: .; J: TRBJ1-4; size: .; V: TRBV7-9; DNA: TGTGCCAGCAGCTCCAACGCAGGTGAAGAAAAACTGTTTTTT; CDR3: CASSSNAGEEKLFF
D: .; J: TRBJ1-1; size: .; V: TRBV28; DNA: TGTGCCAGCAGTCCCCTCGCGAGGACAGCTAACACTGAAGCTTTCTTT; CDR3: CASSPLARTANTEAFF
D: .; J: TRBJ1-5; size: .; V: TRBV5-6; DNA: TGTGCCAGCAGCTTGCGGGATCAGCCCCAGCATTTT; CDR3: CASSLRDQPQHF
D: .; J: TRBJ2-7; size: .; V: TRBV5-4; DNA: TGTGCCAGCAGCGCTGGGTCGACACTTTACGAGCAGTACTTC; CDR3: CASSAGSTLYEQYF
D: TRBD2; J: TRBJ2-5; size: .; V: TRBV11-2; DNA: TGTGCCAGCAGCTTGGGGACTAGCGAACAAGAGACCCAGTACTTC; CDR3: CASSLGTSEQETQYF
D: .; J: TRBJ2-3; size: .; V: TRBV9; DNA: TGTGCCAGCAGCGCCGTTGGGGGGGCTGCAGATACGCAGTATTTT; CDR3: CASSAVGGAADTQYF
D: .; J: TRBJ2-1; size: .; V: TRBV5-6; DNA: TGTGCCAGCAGTTGGGGACTTGTTAGCTCCTACAATGAGCAGTTCTTC; CDR3: CASSWGLVSSYNEQFF
D: .; J: TRBJ2-7; size: .; V: TRBV7-2; DNA: TGTGCCAGCAGCCCAGGGTTCGGGGGCTACGAGCAGTACTTC; CDR3: CASSPGFGGYEQYF
D: .; J: TRBJ2-4; size: few; V: TRBV19; DNA: TGTGCCAGTAGTATGGACAAAAACAGTCAGTACTTC; CDR3: CASSMDKNSQYF
D: .; J: TRBJ1-2; size: .; V: TRBV6-5; DNA: TGTGCCAGCAGTTACTCAGGGGCTGGGCTCTCTGGCTACACCTTC; CDR3: CASSYSGAGLSGYTF
D: TRBD1; J: TRBJ2-3; size: .; V: TRBV11-3; DNA: TGTGCCAGCAGCTCCGCCCCGGGACAGGCCCAAAAAAACACAGATACGCAGTATTTT; CDR3: CASSSAPGQAQKNTDTQYF
D: .; J: TRBJ2-7; size: .; V: TRBV4-1; DNA: TGCGCCAGCAGCCAAGCGGATGACTGGCAGTACTTC; CDR3: CASSQADDWQYF
D: .; J: TRBJ1-1; size: .; V: TRBV11-2; DNA: TGTGCCAGCACCAAGCCTGAGGGCACTGAAGCTTTCTTT; CDR3: CASTKPEGTEAFF
D: .; J: TRBJ1-1; size: .; V: TRBV23-1; DNA: TGCGCCAGCAGTCAATCGGGGTTTCGGGGTTTCTTT; CDR3: CASSQSGFRGFF
D: TRBD1; J: TRBJ2-1; size: .; V: TRBV30; DNA: TGTGCCTGGAGTGGGGACAGCTCCTACAATGAGCAGTTCTTC; CDR3: CAWSGDSSYNEQFF
D: .; J: TRBJ1-4; size: .; V: TRBV11-2; DNA: TGTGCCAGCAGCTTAGATCGTAGAGAAAAACTGTTTTTT; CDR3: CASSLDRREKLFF
D: .; J: TRBJ2-1; size: .; V: TRBV4-3; DNA: TGCGCCAGCAGCACGGACTATGGGTCCTACAATGAGCAGTTCTTC; CDR3: CASSTDYGSYNEQFF
D: TRBD1; J: TRBJ2-7; size: .; V: TRBV19; DNA: TGTGCCAGTAGTCTCGGGACAGGGAACTACGAGCAGTACTTC; CDR3: CASSLGTGNYEQYF
D: .; J: TRBJ2-7; size: .; V: TRBV7-9; DNA: TGTGCCAGCAGCCAGCCTAGCGTAAGCTACGAGCAGTACTTC; CDR3: CASSQPSVSYEQYF
D: .; J: TRBJ1-5; size: .; V: TRBV2; DNA: TGTGCCAGCAGTACGCTGGGGGGTGGACGCAATCAGCCCCAGCATTTT; CDR3: CASSTLGGGRNQPQHF
D: TRBD2; J: TRBJ2-1; size: .; V: TRBV18; DNA: TGTGCCAGCTCACCCTCTAGGACTAGTTTGAATGAGCAGTTCTTC; CDR3: CASSPSRTSLNEQFF
D: TRBD1; J: TRBJ1-6; size: .; V: TRBV11-2; DNA: TGTGCCAGCAGCCGCGGACAGGGAACTAGTTCACCCCTCCACTTT; CDR3: CASSRGQGTSSPLHF
D: .; J: TRBJ1-4; size: once; V: TRBV6-5; DNA: TGTGCCAGCAGACCCGGCGGGGCGGGTGAAAAACTGTTTTTT; CDR3: CASRPGGAGEKLFF
D: TRBD1; J: TRBJ2-3; size: .; V: TRBV11-3; DNA: TGTGCCAGCAGCACAGGGGATGTTGGCACAGATACGCAGTATTTT; CDR3: CASSTGDVGTDTQYF
D: .; J: TRBJ2-3; size: .; V: TRBV13; DNA: TGTGCCAGCAGTCAGGGGCCAGGGCGGCCAGATACGCAGTATTTT; CDR3: CASSQGPGRPDTQYF
D: TRBD2; J: TRBJ2-3; size: .; V: TRBV28; DNA: TGTGCCAGCAGTTCCCAGCGGGGGGGTAACACAGATACGCAGTATTTT; CDR3: CASSSQRGGNTDTQYF
D: .; J: TRBJ1-1; size: few; V: TRBV6-6; DNA: TGTGCCAGCAGTCCTCGTAGGGGGAGCGCTGAAGCTTTCTTT; CDR3: CASSPRRGSAEAFF
D: TRBD1; J: TRBJ2-5; size: few; V: TRBV7-2; DNA: TGTGCCAGCAGCTTAGTTAAGGGGGCCCAAGAGACCCAGTACTTC; CDR3: CASSLVKGAQETQYF
D: .; J: TRBJ1-1; size: .; V: TRBV7-9; DNA: TGTGCCAGCAGCCAACCTCGGACGGGGAGGGACACTGAAGCTTTCTTT; CDR3: CASSQPRTGRDTEAFF